Below are 27 T cell receptor beta chains sequenced from a single sample in a study of shared clonotypes between healthy human individuals. CD45RO-negative, CCR7-selected cells formed the naive CD8 fraction, which excluded terminally differentiated effector memory CD45RA+ cells. The data were produced by immunoSEQ multiplex PCR, yet TCRdb's version contains in-frame clones alone and is incomplete. The data show 700,000 to 950,000 clones, with around 96% seen just once and about 0.22% held by the top ten. Sequencing used naive CD8+ T cells sorted from blood. The receptors derive from a young man in good health.

The genes are TRBV30 and TRBJ2-1, with D possibly called TRBD1 or TRBD2 (7 bases each). Germline assignment: CDR1 GTSNPN and CDR2 SVGIG (reference sequence). CDR3 size: 16 residues. Trimming took off 2 bases at V and 4 bases at J, with 18 bases between the two ends. The CDR3 DNA follows: TGTGCCTGGAGTAACCGACAGGGAGGGGGATACAATGAGCAGTTCTTC. Protein sequence: CAWSNRQGGGYNEQFF.

The chain employs TRBV25-1 and TRBJ2-7; D unclear. The CDR3 length is 13 residues. Germline CDR1 reads MGHDK; CDR2 reads SYGVNS. V dropped 3 bases and J dropped 2 bases, with 8 bases sitting between them. The CDR3 protein is CASSDSPPYEQYF. The CDR3 DNA is TGTGCCAGCAGTGATTCCCCACCCTACGAGCAGTACTTC.

This chain connects TRBV10-3 to TRBJ2-1, with D maybe TRBD2 (6 bases). The CDR3 totals 14 residues. Trimming cost V 10 bases and J 5 bases, with 18 bases left between them. Per the germline V gene, CDR1 is ENHRY and CDR2 is SYGVKD. CDR3: CATSPGLRDNEQFF. CDR3 DNA: TGTGCCACTTCCCCGGGACTTCGAGACAATGAGCAGTTCTTC.

V gene TRBV2 combines with J gene TRBJ1-3; D ambiguous. The V and J ends lost 0 bases and 2 bases respectively, with 11 bases between them. From germline, CDR1 is SNHLY and CDR2 FYNNEI. CDR3 length: 16 residues. CDR3 sequence reads: CASSEARTSTGNTIYF. The CDR3 region has the DNA TGTGCCAGCAGTGAAGCACGGACTAGTACTGGAAACACCATATATTTT.

The J gene is TRBJ1-1, the V gene TRBV5-4; D remains ambiguous. Germline CDR1 reads SGHNT; CDR2 reads YYREEE (reference sequence). Trimming stripped 4 bases from V and 6 bases from J, with 13 bases between. There are 13 residues in the CDR3. The CDR3 reads CASSPAGSAEAFF. CDR3 coding DNA: TGTGCCAGCAGCCCTGCGGGCAGTGCTGAAGCTTTCTTT.

The rearrangement uses TRBV28 and TRBJ2-1; weak D call: TRBD2 (6 bases). The CDR3 runs to 16 residues. The germline V gene has CDR1 MDHEN and CDR2 SYDVKM. The V gene lost 4 bases and the J gene lost 4 bases, with 17 bases spanning the gap. The CDR3 protein is CASSSLARTRYNEQFF. The CDR3 coding sequence is TGTGCCAGCAGTTCCCTAGCGCGGACCCGTTACAATGAGCAGTTCTTC.

Only one count was recorded for this clone. This chain joins TRBV29-1 and TRBJ2-1, with TRBD1 matching 8 bases. V lost 1 base and J lost 8; bases outside the gene matches: 10. This CDR3 contains 15 residues. Germline V gives CDR1 SQVTM, CDR2 ANQGSEA. The CDR3 nucleotides read TGCAGCGTTGAAGTCGCAGGGGGCACGGCCTATGAGCAGTTCTTC. Protein product: CSVEVAGGTAYEQFF.

This clone was seen once. The rearrangement links TRBV4-3 to TRBJ2-1; tentative D call: TRBD2 (5 bases). Trimming removed 4 bases at V and 9 bases at J, with 19 bases between. Germline CDR1 and CDR2: LGHNA and YSLEER. The CDR3 is 15 amino acids. CDR3 in DNA: TGCGCCAGCAGCCGAAAGCTTGGGGAGAGGGTTGAGCAGTTCTTC. It encodes CASSRKLGERVEQFF.

This chain links TRBV4-1 with TRBJ2-1; 10 nucleotides match TRBD2. The ends lost 3 bases at V and 5 bases at J; junction bases unmatched: 7. This CDR3 is 16 amino acids long. The germline gives CDR1 MGHRA, CDR2 YSYEKL. The CDR3: CASSHPVLAGNNEQFF. In DNA, the CDR3 is TGCGCCAGCAGCCATCCCGTACTAGCGGGGAACAATGAGCAGTTCTTC.

The V call is TRBV13, the J call TRBJ1-1, with 8 nucleotides matching TRBD1. The CDR3 consists of 14 residues. V shed 5 bases, J shed 3 bases, and the junction held 5 bases outside the gene matches. Per germline, CDR1 PRHDT and CDR2 FYEKMQ (reference sequence). CDR3 protein: CASSPDRGYTEAFF. Here the CDR3 DNA reads TGTGCCAGCAGCCCCGACAGGGGATACACTGAAGCTTTCTTT.

The chain combines TRBV2 with TRBJ2-7; D possibly corresponds to TRBD2 (5 bases). V shed 8 bases and J shed 2 bases, with 13 bases lying between them. CDR3 length: 13 amino acids. The germline gives CDR1 SNHLY, CDR2 FYNNEI. CDR3 DNA: TGTGCCAGCCAATGGTCGCGGGCCTACGAGCAGTACTTC. This gives the protein CASQWSRAYEQYF.

The V gene is TRBV10-3, the J gene TRBJ2-7; TRBD2 matches 9 bases. Germline V lookup: CDR1 ENHRY, CDR2 SYGVKD. This CDR3 comprises 13 residues. With V trimmed by 11 bases and J by 7 bases, 12 bases remained unmatched. The CDR3 DNA reads TGTGCCGGCGCTAGCGGGGCAAACCTTGAGCAGTACTTC. This codes for CAGASGANLEQYF.

This clone showed up just a few times. One junction end disagrees with the germline gene, perhaps due to a read error. This sequence joins TRBV7-7 and TRBJ2-5; D remains unclear. The germline V gene encodes CDR1 SSHAT and CDR2 FNYEAQ (reference sequence). The CDR3 sequence is 14 residues long. The CDR3 region is CASSLDPGQETQYF. The CDR3 DNA follows: TGTGCTAGCAGCTTAGACCCTGGCCAAGAGACCCAGTACTTC.

The V and J genes are TRBV5-1 and TRBJ2-6; perhaps TRBD1 as D (5 bases). V lost 0 bases and J lost 10, with 8 bases in between. The CDR3 totals 13 residues. Germline CDR1 SGHRS, CDR2 YFSETQ. The CDR3 sequence is CASSLEDTNVLTF. The CDR3 DNA is TGCGCCAGCAGCTTGGAGGACACGAACGTCCTGACTTTC.

This clone has just one count. The chain employs TRBV27 and TRBJ2-7; TRBD2 aligns across 9 bases. The CDR3 has 15 amino acids. CDR1 is MNHEY and CDR2 is SMNVEV in the germline V gene (reference sequence). V shed 5 bases and J 4 bases; nucleotides not matched to a gene: 9. This chain's CDR3 is CASSTQREAPYEQYF. The DNA of the CDR3 is TGTGCCAGCAGTACCCAGCGGGAGGCCCCTTACGAGCAGTACTTC.

With regard to this clone: The sample holds other DNA sequences that translate to the same CDR3. The chain uses TRBV27 and TRBJ2-7, with a possible D match to TRBD2 (6 bases). Germline-derived CDR1 and CDR2 are MNHEY and SMNVEV (reference sequence). Deletions cut 2 bases from V and 5 bases from J, with 7 bases between. The CDR3 contains 12 residues. The CDR3: CASSLGGNEQYF. CDR3 DNA sequence: TGTGCCAGCAGTTTAGGAGGGAACGAGCAGTACTTC.

The chain recombines TRBV28 with TRBJ2-1; 9 bases align to TRBD1. Germline values: CDR1 MDHEN, CDR2 SYDVKM. Losses at the gene ends were 10 bases for V and 1 base for J; bases not matched to a gene: 5. The CDR3 length is 14 residues. The CDR3 reads CATGQGSSYNEQFF. CDR3 nucleotides: TGTGCCACCGGACAGGGGTCTTCCTACAATGAGCAGTTCTTC.

The chain links TRBV7-6 to TRBJ1-4; D ambiguous. The CDR3 covers 14 residues. The germline V gene encodes CDR1 SGHVS and CDR2 FNYEAQ. V gave up 1 base and J gave up 7 bases, with 10 bases separating them. CDR3 in amino acids: CASSLGRNSEKLFF. DNA for the CDR3: TGTGCCAGCAGCTTAGGACGTAACAGTGAAAAACTGTTTTTT.

The table lists this clone with a count of one. This rearrangement joins TRBV27 to TRBJ2-7; D not certain. Germline CDR1 and CDR2: MNHEY and SMNVEV (reference sequence). Trimming took off 5 bases at V and 0 bases at J, with 8 bases between the two ends. The CDR3 is 13 amino acids. In nucleotides, the CDR3 is TGTGCCAGCAGTCAGATCCCCTCCTACGAGCAGTACTTC. This gives the protein CASSQIPSYEQYF.

The V gene is TRBV27, the J gene TRBJ2-5; 8 positions match TRBD2. The V and J ends lost 0 bases and 7 bases, in that order; junction bases with no gene match: 16. CDR3 size: 18 residues. Germline values: CDR1 MNHEY, CDR2 SMNVEV (reference sequence). The CDR3 DNA reads as TGTGCCAGCAGTTTATCGATGGGGGATAGCGGGACCGAAGGGACCCAGTACTTC. It codes for CASSLSMGDSGTEGTQYF.

The rearrangement uses TRBV10-2 and TRBJ2-7; the match to TRBD1 covers 9 bases. The CDR3 has 12 amino acids. Germline lookup yields CDR1 WSHSY and CDR2 SAAADI. Trimming removed 10 bases from V and 5 bases from J; junction bases left unmatched: 6. This CDR3 reads CATGTGFHEQYF. The CDR3 DNA follows: TGCGCCACCGGGACAGGGTTCCACGAGCAGTACTTC.

The V and J genes are TRBV7-9 and TRBJ2-3; the match to TRBD2 covers 11 bases. The CDR3 loop spans 17 amino acids. Germline V lookup: CDR1 SEHNR, CDR2 FQNEAQ (reference sequence). The J segment lost 5 bases and the V segment lost 5 bases, leaving 12 bases of the junction unmatched. The DNA for the CDR3 is TGTGCCAGCAGCCCGAGGCGAACTAGCGGGAGCGAAGATACGCAGTATTTT. Encoded protein: CASSPRRTSGSEDTQYF.

The rearrangement joins TRBV9 to TRBJ1-2; a weak D match, TRBD1 (5 bases). The germline gives CDR1 SGDLS, CDR2 YYNGEE. This CDR3 contains 15 residues. V was pared by 6 bases and J by 0 bases, with 15 bases between. CDR3 coding DNA: TGTGCCAGCACCCTAGGAGGGGCAACTAACTATGGCTACACCTTC. It specifies CASTLGGATNYGYTF.

The rearrangement joins TRBV18 to TRBJ1-1; D is perhaps TRBD1 (6 bases). The V end was cut by 4 bases, the J end by 6 bases, with 18 bases between. Germline V gene data show CDR1 as KGHSH and CDR2 as LQKENI. The CDR3 spans 15 residues. DNA of the CDR3: TGTGCCAGCTCACTTACACAGGGTGATTTAGCTGAAGCTTTCTTT. Encoded protein: CASSLTQGDLAEAFF.

This chain uses TRBV19 with TRBJ2-1; D is ambiguous. This CDR3 has 13 residues. V lost 1 base and J lost 7, with 8 bases in between. From germline, CDR1 is LNHDA and CDR2 SQIVND (reference sequence). CDR3 loop: CASSIVGNNEQFF. CDR3 DNA: TGTGCCAGTAGTATAGTTGGGAATAATGAGCAGTTCTTC.

This chain connects TRBV7-2 to TRBJ2-5, with D perhaps TRBD1 (6 bases). V lost 1 base and J lost 1, with 16 bases in between. CDR1 SGHTA and CDR2 FQGNSA come from the germline V gene. The CDR3 runs to 17 residues. CDR3 residues: CASSLVRRTESQETQYF. The CDR3 nucleotides read TGTGCCAGCAGCTTAGTTCGTCGGACAGAGTCCCAAGAGACCCAGTACTTC. Based on the CDR3 plus reference TRBV7-2 and TRBJ2-5, the full variable domain is GAGVSQSPSNKVTEKGKDVELRCDPISGHTALYWYRQSLGQGLEFLIYFQGNSAPDKSGLPSDRFSAERTGGSVSTLTIQRTQQEDSAVYLCASSLVRRTESQETQYFGPGTRLLVL.

This chain joins TRBV5-1 and TRBJ2-4, with unresolved D. Germline CDR1 SGHRS, CDR2 YFSETQ. V dropped 1 base and J dropped 1 base, with 12 bases sitting between them. The CDR3 runs 16 residues. This chain's CDR3 is CASSLPAQGAKNIQYF. The CDR3 nucleotides are TGCGCCAGCAGCTTGCCCGCACAAGGGGCCAAAAACATTCAGTACTTC.